The 11 T cell receptor beta chains in this list originate from one sample, sequenced in a study of CD8+CD57+ T cells in acquired aplastic anemia. Both TCR beta VDJ combination and CDR3 sequence profiling were carried out. Genomic DNA was the template for this profiling. One entry per CDR3 protein, called by TCRdb with MiXCR from the reads. The sample yields roughly 250,000 distinct CDR3 sequences, less than 85% seen once. Before being chosen for sequencing, patients had shown CD8+CD57+ cell expansion by flow cytometry. Material for sequencing was sorted CD4+, CD8+, or CD8+CD57+ T cells (not recorded which) from PBMCs. These receptors originate from a human donor with aplastic anemia.

V gene TRBV12-3 or TRBV12-4 combines with J gene TRBJ2-5; weak D call: TRBD1 (6 bases). The CDR3 is 17 amino acids. V was clipped by 4 bases and J by 1 base, with 19 bases between them. CDR3 in amino acids: CASSSTSRGSSQETQYF. The CDR3 DNA reads TGTGCCAGCAGTTCCACCAGCAGGGGCTCCAGCCAAGAGACCCAGTACTTC.

The rearrangement uses TRBV7-2 and TRBJ2-7; D call uncertain. V lost 0 bases, J lost 0 bases, and 12 bases lay in between. CDR1 and CDR2 from the germline V gene are SGHTA and FQGNSA. This CDR3 has 16 amino acids. In nucleotides, the CDR3 is TGTGCCAGCAGCTTAGCGGCGTCTACTTCCTCCTACGAGCAGTACTTC. Translated, it gives CASSLAASTSSYEQYF.

Note on this clonotype: No conserved phenylalanine or tryptophan ends this CDR3, so it is likely a read error. It is unclear where the CDR3 begins or ends on the DNA, so no DNA is shown, and the CDR3 is as TCRdb lists it. The chain employs TRBV2 and TRBJ2-1; the table's D call of TRBD1 was not tested on the DNA. The CDR3 length equals 16 residues, ends included. Looked up from germline, CDR1 is SNHLY and CDR2 is FYNNEI. CDR3 amino acids: CASGDGGTDAQYFGPG.

This clonotype has only one observation. This likely comes from a read error, as the CDR3 has no conserved phenylalanine or tryptophan at its end. It is unclear where the CDR3 begins or ends on the DNA, so no DNA is shown, and the CDR3 is as TCRdb lists it. The chain carries TRBV15 and TRBJ2-3; the table's D gene call, TRBD1, was not cross checked with the DNA. Germline V gives CDR1 LNHNV, CDR2 YYDKDF (reference sequence). With termini counted, the CDR3 has 14 amino acids. The CDR3 is CATSRAGHANPHHY.

The V and J genes are TRBV7-2 and TRBJ2-5, with D possibly being TRBD2 (6 bases). The J call could be wrong; TRBJ2-3 is a better fit for the DNA end. The CDR3 totals 14 residues. Germline loops: CDR1 SGHTA, CDR2 FQGNSA. CDR3 region: CANEVAADQETQYF. The DNA of the CDR3 is TGTGCCAACGAGGTAGCGGCAGATCAAGAGACCCAGTATTTT.

This chain links TRBV7-2 with TRBJ2-7, with D possibly TRBD1 on 6 matching bases. Germline V gene data show CDR1 as SGHTA and CDR2 as FQGNSA. The CDR3 has 15 residues. CDR3 bases: TGCGCCAGCAGCTTCCTAGGGGGAACGACTTACGAGCAGTACGTC. It encodes CASSFLGGTTYEQYV.

A word on this clonotype: One end of the junction is discordant with germline, which a read error may explain. The chain combines TRBV11-3 with TRBJ2-3; D not certain. Germline lookup yields CDR1 SGHNT and CDR2 YENEEA. The CDR3 totals 12 residues. The CDR3 protein is CASSVDSKTQYF. CDR3 nucleotide sequence: TGTGCCAGCAGCGTAGATTCGAAAACGCAGTATTTT. Supplemented by reference TRBV11-3 and TRBJ2-3, the full variable domain reads EAGVVQSPRYKIIEKKQPVAFWCNPISGHNTLYWYLQNLGQGPELLIRYENEEAVDDSQLPKDRFSAERLKGVDSTLKIQPAELGDSAVYLCASSVDSKTQYFGPGTRLTVL.

The CDR3 reads CASSPRTGDHTSTLHF. The CDR3 DNA follows: TGTGCCAGCAGCCCCCGGACAGGGGATCACACATCTACGCTCCACTTT. The chain combines TRBV7-9 with TRBJ1-6; TRBD1 agrees at 9 bases. Germline-derived CDR1 and CDR2 are SEHNR and FQNEAQ (reference sequence). CDR3 length equals 16 residues. Germline trimming cut 5 bases from V and 16 bases from J; bases unmatched to any gene: 18.

The chain employs TRBV2 and TRBJ1-1; TRBD1 agrees at 7 bases. The CDR3 has 15 residues. Germline V lookup: CDR1 SNHLY, CDR2 FYNNEI. Trimming took 6 bases from V and 13 from J; bases not matched to a gene: 20. DNA of the CDR3: TGTGCCAGCAGGGTAGGGGGGACAGAGACGCCGGATTTTTTCTTT. It translates to CASRVGGTETPDFFF.

The V and J genes are TRBV10-1 and TRBJ2-7; D unclear. The DNA end favors TRBJ2-1, so the J call may be wrong. The germline V gene has CDR1 WNHNN and CDR2 SYGVQD (reference sequence). The CDR3 contains 11 residues. The CDR3 loop is CASSESDEQFF. The CDR3 nucleotides are TGCGCCAGCAGTGAGTCGGATGAGCAGTTCTTC.

The chain combines TRBV5-4 with TRBJ2-2; unclear D gene. V was cut by 0 bases and J by 3 bases, with 18 bases left in between. This CDR3 region has 18 residues. Germline V gene data show CDR1 as SGHNT and CDR2 as YYREEE (reference sequence). The CDR3 here is CASSLDRLARGDTGELFF. DNA of the CDR3: TGTGCCAGCAGCTTGGACCGCTTGGCCCGCGGTGACACCGGGGAGCTGTTTTTT. The variable domain in full, with the rest retrieved from reference TRBV5-4 and TRBJ2-2, is ETGVTQSPTHLIKTRGQQVTLRCSSQSGHNTVSWYQQALGQGPQFIFQYYREEENGRGNFPPRFSGLQFPNYSSELNVNALELDDSALYLCASSLDRLARGDTGELFFGEGSRLTVL.